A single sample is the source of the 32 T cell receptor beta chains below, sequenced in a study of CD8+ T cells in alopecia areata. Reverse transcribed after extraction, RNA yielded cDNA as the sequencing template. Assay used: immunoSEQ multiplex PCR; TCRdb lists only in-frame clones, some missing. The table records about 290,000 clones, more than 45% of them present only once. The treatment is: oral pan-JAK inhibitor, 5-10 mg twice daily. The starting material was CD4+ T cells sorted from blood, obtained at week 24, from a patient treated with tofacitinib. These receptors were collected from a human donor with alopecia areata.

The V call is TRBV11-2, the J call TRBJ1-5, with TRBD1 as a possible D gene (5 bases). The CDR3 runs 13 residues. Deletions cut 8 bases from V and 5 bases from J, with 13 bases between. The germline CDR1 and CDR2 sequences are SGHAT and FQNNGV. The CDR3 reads CASSKVGDQPQHF. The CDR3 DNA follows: TGTGCCAGCTCGAAGGTGGGGGATCAGCCCCAGCATTTT.

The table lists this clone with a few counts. DNA of the CDR3: TGCAGCGTAAGAGCACAGGGGGGGAGAGAGACCCAGTACTTC. It translates to CSVRAQGGRETQYF. This rearrangement joins TRBV29-1 to TRBJ2-5, with a weak D call TRBD1 (8 bases). This CDR3 region has 14 residues. The V gene lost 6 bases and the J gene lost 4 bases, with 18 bases spanning the gap. The germline V gene has CDR1 SQVTM and CDR2 ANQGSEA. Full variable domain (remainder filled in from reference TRBV29-1 and TRBJ2-5): SAVISQKPSRDICQRGTSLTIQCQVDSQVTMMFWYRQQPGQSLTLIATANQGSEATYESGFVIDKFPISRPNLTFSTLTVSNMSPEDSSIYLCSVRAQGGRETQYFGPGTRLLVL.

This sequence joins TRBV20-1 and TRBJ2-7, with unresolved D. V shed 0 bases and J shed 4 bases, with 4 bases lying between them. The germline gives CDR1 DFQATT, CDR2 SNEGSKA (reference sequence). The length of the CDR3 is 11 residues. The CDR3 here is CSARETYEQYF. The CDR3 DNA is TGCAGTGCTAGAGAGACGTACGAGCAGTACTTC.

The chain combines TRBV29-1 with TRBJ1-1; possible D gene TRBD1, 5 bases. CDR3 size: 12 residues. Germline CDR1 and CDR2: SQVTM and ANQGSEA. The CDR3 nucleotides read TGCAGAGCGAAGGGGATCCACACTGAAGCTTTCTTT. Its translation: CRAKGIHTEAFF.

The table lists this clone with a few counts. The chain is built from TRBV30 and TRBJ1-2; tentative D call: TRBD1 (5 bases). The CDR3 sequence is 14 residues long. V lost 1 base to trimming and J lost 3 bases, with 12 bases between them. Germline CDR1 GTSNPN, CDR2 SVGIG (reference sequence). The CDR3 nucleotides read TGTGCCTGGAGTGGTTCCGGGACGGACTATGGCTACACCTTC. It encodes CAWSGSGTDYGYTF.

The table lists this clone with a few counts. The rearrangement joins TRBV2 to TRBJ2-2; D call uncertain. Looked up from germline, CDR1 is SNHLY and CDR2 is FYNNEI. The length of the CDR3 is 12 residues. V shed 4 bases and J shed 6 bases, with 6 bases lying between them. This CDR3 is CASSVLAGELFF. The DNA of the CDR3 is TGTGCCAGCAGTGTGCTAGCCGGGGAGCTGTTTTTT.

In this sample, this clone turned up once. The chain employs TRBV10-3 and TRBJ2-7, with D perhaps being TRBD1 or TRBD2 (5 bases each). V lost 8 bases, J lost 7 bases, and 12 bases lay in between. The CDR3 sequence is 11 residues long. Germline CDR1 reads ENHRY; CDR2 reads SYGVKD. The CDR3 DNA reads TGTGCCATCGGGGTTGGGGGAGAGCAGTACTTC. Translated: CAIGVGGEQYF.

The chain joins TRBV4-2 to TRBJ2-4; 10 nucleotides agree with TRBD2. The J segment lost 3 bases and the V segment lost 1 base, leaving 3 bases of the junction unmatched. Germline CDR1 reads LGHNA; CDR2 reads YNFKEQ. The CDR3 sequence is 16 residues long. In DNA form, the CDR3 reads TGTGCCAGCAGCCAAGGGACTAGCGGTGGCAAAAACATTCAGTACTTC. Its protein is CASSQGTSGGKNIQYF.

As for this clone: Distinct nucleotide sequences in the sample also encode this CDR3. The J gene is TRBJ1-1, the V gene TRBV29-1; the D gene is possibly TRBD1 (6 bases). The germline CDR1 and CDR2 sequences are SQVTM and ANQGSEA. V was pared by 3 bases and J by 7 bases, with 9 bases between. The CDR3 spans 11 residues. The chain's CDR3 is CSVEEGHEAFF. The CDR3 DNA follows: TGCAGCGTTGAGGAGGGACATGAAGCTTTCTTT.

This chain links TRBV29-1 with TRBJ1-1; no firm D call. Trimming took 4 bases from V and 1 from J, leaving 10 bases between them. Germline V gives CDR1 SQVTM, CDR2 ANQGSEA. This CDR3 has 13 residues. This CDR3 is CSVVRSRNTEAFF. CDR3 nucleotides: TGCAGCGTTGTTAGATCCCGGAACACTGAAGCTTTCTTT.

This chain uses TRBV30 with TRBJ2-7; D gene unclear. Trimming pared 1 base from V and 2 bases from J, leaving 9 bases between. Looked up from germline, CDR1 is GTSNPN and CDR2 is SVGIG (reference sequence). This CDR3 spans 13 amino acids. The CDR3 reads CAWSGGSPYEQYF. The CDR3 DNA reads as TGTGCCTGGAGTGGGGGTTCTCCCTACGAGCAGTACTTC.

The CDR3 reads CSVEPRDTEETQYF. Written as DNA, the CDR3 is TGCAGCGTTGAACCTCGGGACACCGAAGAGACCCAGTACTTC. The V call is TRBV29-1, the J call TRBJ2-5; perhaps TRBD1 as D (6 bases). The CDR3 loop spans 14 amino acids. The V end was cut by 2 bases, the J end by 3 bases, with 13 bases between. The germline V gene has CDR1 SQVTM and CDR2 ANQGSEA.

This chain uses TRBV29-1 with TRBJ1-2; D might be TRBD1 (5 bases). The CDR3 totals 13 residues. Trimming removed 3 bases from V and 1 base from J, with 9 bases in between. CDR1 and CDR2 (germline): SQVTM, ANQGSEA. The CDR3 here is CSVDPQGNYGYTF. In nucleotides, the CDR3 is TGCAGCGTTGATCCCCAGGGTAACTATGGCTACACCTTC.

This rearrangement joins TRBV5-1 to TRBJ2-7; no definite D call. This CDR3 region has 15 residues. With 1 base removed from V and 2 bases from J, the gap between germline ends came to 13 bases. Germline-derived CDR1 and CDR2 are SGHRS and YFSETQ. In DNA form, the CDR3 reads TGCGCCAGCAGCTTGTCGTCAGGATCGGCCTACGAGCAGTACTTC. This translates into CASSLSSGSAYEQYF.

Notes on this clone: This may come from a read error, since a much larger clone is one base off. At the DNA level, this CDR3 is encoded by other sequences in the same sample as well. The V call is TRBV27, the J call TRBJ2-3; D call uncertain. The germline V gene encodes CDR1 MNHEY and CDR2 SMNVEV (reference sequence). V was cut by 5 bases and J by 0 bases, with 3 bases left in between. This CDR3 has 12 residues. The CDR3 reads CASSPSTDTQYF. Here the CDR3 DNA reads TGTGCCAGCAGTCCCAGCACAGATACGCAGTATTTT.

CDR3 nucleotide sequence: TGCGCCAGCAGCTTGGGACAGCCTAATTCACCCCTCCACTTT. This gives the protein CASSLGQPNSPLHF. The chain links TRBV5-1 to TRBJ1-6; D is possibly TRBD1 (5 bases). Germline lookup yields CDR1 SGHRS and CDR2 YFSETQ. Trimming left V 0 bases short and J 6 bases short, with 7 bases between. The CDR3 spans 14 residues.

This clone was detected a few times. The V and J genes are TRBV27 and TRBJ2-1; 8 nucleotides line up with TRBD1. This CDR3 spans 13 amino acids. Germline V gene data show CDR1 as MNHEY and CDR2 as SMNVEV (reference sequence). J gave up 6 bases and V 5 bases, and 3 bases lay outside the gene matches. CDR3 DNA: TGTGCCAGCAGTCCGGACAGGGTCAATGAGCAGTTCTTC. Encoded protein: CASSPDRVNEQFF.

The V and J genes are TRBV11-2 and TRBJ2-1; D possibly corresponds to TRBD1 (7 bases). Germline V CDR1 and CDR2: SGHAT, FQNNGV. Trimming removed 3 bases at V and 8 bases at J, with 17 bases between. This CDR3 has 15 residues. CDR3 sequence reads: CASSFRGVRIDEQFF. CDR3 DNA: TGTGCCAGCAGCTTCAGGGGGGTAAGGATCGATGAGCAGTTCTTC.

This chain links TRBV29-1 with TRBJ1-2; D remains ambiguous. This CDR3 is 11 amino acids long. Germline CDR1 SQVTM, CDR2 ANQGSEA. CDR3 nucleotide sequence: TGCGCGGACCGTCCTAACTATGGCTACACCTTC. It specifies CADRPNYGYTF.

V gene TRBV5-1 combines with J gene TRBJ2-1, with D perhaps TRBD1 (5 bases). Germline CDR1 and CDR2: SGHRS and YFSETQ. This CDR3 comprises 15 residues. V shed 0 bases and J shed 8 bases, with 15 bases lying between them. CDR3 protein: CASSLVVTANYEQFF. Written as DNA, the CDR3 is TGCGCCAGCAGCTTGGTCGTGACAGCCAATTATGAGCAGTTCTTC.

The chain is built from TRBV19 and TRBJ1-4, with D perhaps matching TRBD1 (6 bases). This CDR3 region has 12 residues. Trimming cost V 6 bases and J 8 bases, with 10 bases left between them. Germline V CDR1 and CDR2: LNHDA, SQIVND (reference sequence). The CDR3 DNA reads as TGTGCCAGTAGCCCAGGGGCCGAAAAACTGTTTTTT. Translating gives CASSPGAEKLFF.

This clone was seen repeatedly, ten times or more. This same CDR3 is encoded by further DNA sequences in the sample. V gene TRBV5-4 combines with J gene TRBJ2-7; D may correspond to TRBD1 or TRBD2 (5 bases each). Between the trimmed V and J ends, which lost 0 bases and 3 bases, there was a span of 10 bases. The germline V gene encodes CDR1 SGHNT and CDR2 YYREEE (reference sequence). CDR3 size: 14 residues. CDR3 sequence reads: CASSLDSGSYEQYF. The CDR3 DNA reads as TGTGCCAGCAGCTTGGATTCAGGGAGCTACGAGCAGTACTTC. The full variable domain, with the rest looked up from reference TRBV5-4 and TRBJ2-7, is ETGVTQSPTHLIKTRGQQVTLRCSSQSGHNTVSWYQQALGQGPQFIFQYYREEENGRGNFPPRFSGLQFPNYSSELNVNALELDDSALYLCASSLDSGSYEQYFGPGTRLTVT.

The CDR3 here is CASSQGSEYEQYF. CDR3 coding DNA: TGTGCCAGCAGCCAAGGGTCCGAATACGAGCAGTACTTC. The genes are TRBV4-2 and TRBJ2-7; D gene uncertain. Germline assignment: CDR1 LGHNA and CDR2 YNFKEQ. Trimming removed 1 base from V and 4 bases from J, with 8 bases in between. The length of the CDR3 is 13 residues.

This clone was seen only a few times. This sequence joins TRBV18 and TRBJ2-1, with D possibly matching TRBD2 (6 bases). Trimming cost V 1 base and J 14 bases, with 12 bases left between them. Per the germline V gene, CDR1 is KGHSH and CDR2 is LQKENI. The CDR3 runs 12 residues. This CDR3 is CASSPRAGLKFF. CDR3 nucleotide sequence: TGTGCCAGCTCACCACGGGCGGGACTTAAGTTCTTC.

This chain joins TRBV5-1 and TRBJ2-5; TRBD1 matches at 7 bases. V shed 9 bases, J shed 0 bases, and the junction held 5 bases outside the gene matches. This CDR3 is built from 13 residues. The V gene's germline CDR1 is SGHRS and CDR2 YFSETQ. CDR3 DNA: TGCGCCACTTCGACAGGGAACCAAGAGACCCAGTACTTC. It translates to CATSTGNQETQYF.

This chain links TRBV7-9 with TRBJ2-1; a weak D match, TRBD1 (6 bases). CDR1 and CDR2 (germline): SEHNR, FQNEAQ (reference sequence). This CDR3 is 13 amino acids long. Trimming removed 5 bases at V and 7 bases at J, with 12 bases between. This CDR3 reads CASSDPRGNEQFF. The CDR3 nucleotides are TGTGCCAGCAGCGACCCGAGGGGGAATGAGCAGTTCTTC.

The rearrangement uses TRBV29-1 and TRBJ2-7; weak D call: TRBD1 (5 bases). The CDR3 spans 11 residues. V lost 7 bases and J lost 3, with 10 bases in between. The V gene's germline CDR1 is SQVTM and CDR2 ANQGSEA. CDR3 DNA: TGCAGCGCCTCGACAGACTACGAGCAGTACTTC. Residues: CSASTDYEQYF.

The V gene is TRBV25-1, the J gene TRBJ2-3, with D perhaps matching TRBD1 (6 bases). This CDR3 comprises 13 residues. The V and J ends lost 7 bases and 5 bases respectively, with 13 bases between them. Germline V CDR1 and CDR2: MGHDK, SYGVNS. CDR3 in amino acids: CASTKTGRDTQYF. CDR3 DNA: TGTGCCAGCACTAAAACAGGGAGAGATACGCAGTATTTT.

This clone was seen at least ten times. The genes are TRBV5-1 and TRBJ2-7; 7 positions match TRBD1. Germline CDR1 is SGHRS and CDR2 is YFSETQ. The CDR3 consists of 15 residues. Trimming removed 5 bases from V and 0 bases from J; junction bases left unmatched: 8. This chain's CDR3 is CASSQGDSRSYEQYF. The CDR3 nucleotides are TGCGCCAGCAGTCAGGGGGACAGCCGCTCCTACGAGCAGTACTTC.

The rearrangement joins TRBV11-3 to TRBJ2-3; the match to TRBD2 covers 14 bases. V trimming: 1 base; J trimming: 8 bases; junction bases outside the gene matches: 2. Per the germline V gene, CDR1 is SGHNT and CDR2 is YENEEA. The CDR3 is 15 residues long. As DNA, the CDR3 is TGTGCCAGCAGCTTAGGACTAGCGGGGGGGCCTACGCAGTATTTT. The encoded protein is CASSLGLAGGPTQYF. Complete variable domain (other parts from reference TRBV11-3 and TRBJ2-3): EAGVVQSPRYKIIEKKQPVAFWCNPISGHNTLYWYLQNLGQGPELLIRYENEEAVDDSQLPKDRFSAERLKGVDSTLKIQPAELGDSAVYLCASSLGLAGGPTQYFGPGTRLTVL.

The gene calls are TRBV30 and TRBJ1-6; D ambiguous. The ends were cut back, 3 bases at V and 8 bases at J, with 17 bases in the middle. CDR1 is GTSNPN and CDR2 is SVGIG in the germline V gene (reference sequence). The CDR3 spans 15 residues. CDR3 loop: CAWREGLGVDSPLHF. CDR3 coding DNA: TGTGCCTGGAGGGAAGGGTTGGGAGTCGATTCACCCCTCCACTTT. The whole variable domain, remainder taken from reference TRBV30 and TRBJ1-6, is SQTIHQWPATLVQPVGSPLSLECTVEGTSNPNLYWYRQAAGRGLQLLFYSVGIGQISSEVPQNLSASRPQDRQFILSSKKLLLSDSGFYLCAWREGLGVDSPLHFGNGTRLTVT.

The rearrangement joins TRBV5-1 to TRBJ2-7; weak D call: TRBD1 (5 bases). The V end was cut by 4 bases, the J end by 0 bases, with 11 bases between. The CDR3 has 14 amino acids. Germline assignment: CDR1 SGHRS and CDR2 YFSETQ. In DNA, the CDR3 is TGCGCCAGCAGCCCCTCCAGGGCCTCCTACGAGCAGTACTTC. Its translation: CASSPSRASYEQYF. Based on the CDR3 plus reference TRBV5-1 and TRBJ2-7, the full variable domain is KAGVTQTPRYLIKTRGQQVTLSCSPISGHRSVSWYQQTPGQGLQFLFEYFSETQRNKGNFPGRFSGRQFSNSRSEMNVSTLELGDSALYLCASSPSRASYEQYFGPGTRLTVT.